This T cell receptor beta chain was retrieved from a study of blood T cell repertoires in COVID-19 (TCRdb year 2020). Concerning the study at large: Collaborator samples came from the United States, Italy and Spain and covered acute and convalescent phases of COVID-19. Subjects who had been exposed to COVID-19, were actively infected with it, or had recovered from it provided the deeply sampled blood TCRbeta repertoires that made up the dataset. Where available, HLA class I and class II types were obtained from metadata supplied by the sample provider rather than from assay-based typing. The prospective study material was composed of cDNA or gDNA derived from T cells, B-cell-depleted T cells, or PBMCs. Sample metadata almost always included a de-identified subject ID, COVID-19 status, age in years and sex. The repertoires were released in a freely available public database intended as a resource for research on the immune response to SARS-CoV-2. Samples came from the ongoing ImmuneRACE study (first 160 participants) plus 1,254 subjects from 6 global collaborators.

As for this clone: Its antigen is currently not known. No base quality information exists; no much larger clone differs at one position.

According to the germline V gene, CDR1 reads SGHTA and CDR2 reads FQGTGA. The germline ends are 15 bases apart after V is trimmed by 5 bases and J by 2 bases. The CDR3 runs 16 residues from the cysteine to the phenylalanine. This entry keeps only the CDR3 DNA: 48 bases, framed from base 1. The immunoSEQ Assay, a bias-controlled multiplex PCR, was used to amplify TCRbeta CDR3 regions from genomic DNA. In the original analysis: The number of nucleated cells in each sample was estimated from the amplification of reference gene primers within the assay. To quantify the absolute abundance of each unique TCRbeta CDR3 rearrangement, sequence reads were collapsed and filtered. For each sample, productive Simpson clonality was calculated by taking the square root of Simpson's diversity index across productive rearrangements. The immuneACCESS repertoire file appears here via TCRdb, limited to in-frame rearrangements. These files lack a portion of the clones; in checked studies, under half of the deficit traces to unresolved V genes, and the cause of the others is not known. V and J calls and clone size follow that table, whereas D and trimming were derived from the DNA. This sample comprises 150,000 to 200,000 clones, 65% to 90% of them detected only once. Of the sample, approximately 10% falls within the top ten clones.

Study-wide conclusions, independent of this receptor: Clinical and demographic metadata were provided uncurated, with the amount varying by source and participant.

Participants in the prospective study were enrolled through a virtual design, were aged roughly 18 to 100 years, and lived in approximately 25 United States geographic areas. In the prospective study, cohorts were assigned on the basis of participant-reported clinical history obtained from a screening survey and a study questionnaire. ImmuneRACE Cohort 3 recovered participants were defined by two consecutive negative NP/OP PCR tests, healthcare professional clearance, or symptom resolution. Each participant in the prospective study had whole blood, serum and a nasopharyngeal or oropharyngeal swab collected by mobile phlebotomists. Over an approximately two-month period, participants in the prospective study had the option of providing additional blood draws and questionnaires. Before DNA extraction, blood samples from the prospective study were shipped at room temperature or frozen.

The clonotype comes from a man in his forties or fifties who had recovered from COVID-19. The rearrangement joined TRBV7-3 to TRBJ2-2; TRBD1 is perhaps the D gene, given 7 matching bases. The sequencing sample was made of PBMCs or T cells enriched from blood (not recorded which). Here is the DNA: TGTGCCAGCAGCCCTCAGGGGGGATTTAACACCGGGGAGCTGTTTTTT. It codes for CASSPQGGFNTGELFF. The entire variable domain, with the stretches around the CDR3 drawn from the reference TRBV7-3 and TRBJ2-2 proteins, is GAGVSQTPSNKVTEKGKYVELRCDPISGHTALYWYRQSLGQGPEFLIYFQGTGAADDSGLPNDRFFAVRPEGSVSTLKIQRTERGDSAVYLCASSPQGGFNTGELFFGEGSRLTVL.